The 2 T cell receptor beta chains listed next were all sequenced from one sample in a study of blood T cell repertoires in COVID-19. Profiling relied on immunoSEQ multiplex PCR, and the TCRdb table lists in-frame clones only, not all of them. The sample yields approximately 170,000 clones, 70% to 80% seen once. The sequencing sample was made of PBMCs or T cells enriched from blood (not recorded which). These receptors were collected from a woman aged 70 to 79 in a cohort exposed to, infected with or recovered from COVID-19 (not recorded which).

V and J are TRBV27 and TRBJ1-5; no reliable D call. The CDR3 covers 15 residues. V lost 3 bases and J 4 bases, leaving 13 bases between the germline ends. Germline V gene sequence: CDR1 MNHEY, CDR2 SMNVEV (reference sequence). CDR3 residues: CASSFLAGGNQPQHF. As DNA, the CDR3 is TGTGCCAGCAGTTTCTTGGCTGGAGGAAATCAGCCCCAGCATTTT.

The CDR3 region has the DNA TGTGCCAGCAGCTTAAACATGGCGGGAGTAGAGGATACGCAGTATTTT. This gives the protein CASSLNMAGVEDTQYF. The chain uses TRBV7-2 and TRBJ2-3, with TRBD2 matching 7 bases. This CDR3 region has 16 residues. V dropped 2 bases and J dropped 6; count of bases not matched to a gene: 11. Per germline, CDR1 SGHTA and CDR2 FQGNSA.